Listed below are T cell receptor beta chains from one sample, sequenced in a study of OX40 agonist ivuxolimab in advanced cancers. Assay: immunoSEQ multiplex PCR; the TCRdb copy retains only in-frame clones and omits some. The table lists about 40,000 clones, roughly 82% of them singletons. The material sequenced was CD4+ or CD8+ T cells sorted from blood, taken in a trial of the OX40 agonist ivuxolimab. The source is an adult with an advanced solid tumor such as melanoma, head and neck, liver or kidney cancer. The CDR3 runs from the conserved cysteine through the conserved F or W. A D gene is named only where the DNA matches it firmly. The listing skips clone size in some rows; elsewhere it reads once, few, many or a size class.

v_call: TRBV2
d_call: NA
clone_size: once
j_call: TRBJ2-4
cdr3_nt: TGTGCCAGCAGTGGTCCCGGGGACAAAAACATTCAGTACTTC
cdr3_aa: CASSGPGDKNIQYF

v_call: TRBV2
d_call: NA
clone_size: NA
j_call: TRBJ1-1
cdr3_nt: TGTGCCAGCAGTGAGCAGGGGAACACTGAAGCTTTCTTT
cdr3_aa: CASSEQGNTEAFF

v_call: TRBV7-8
d_call: TRBD1
clone_size: few
j_call: TRBJ1-2
cdr3_nt: TGTGCCAGCAGCTTCGGGACAGGGAAAAATGTACACTACACCTTC
cdr3_aa: CASSFGTGKNVHYTF

v_call: TRBV29-1
d_call: NA
clone_size: NA
j_call: TRBJ2-7
cdr3_nt: TGCAGCGTTCTTAGGGACCCCAACACCTACGAGCAGTACTTC
cdr3_aa: CSVLRDPNTYEQYF

v_call: TRBV6-1
d_call: NA
clone_size: NA
j_call: TRBJ1-5
cdr3_nt: TGTGCCAGCAGTGAAGTGGCGGCTACCAATCAGCCCCAGCATTTT
cdr3_aa: CASSEVAATNQPQHF

v_call: TRBV14
d_call: TRBD2
clone_size: NA
j_call: TRBJ2-1
cdr3_nt: TGTGCCAGCAGCCATGGCGGGAGGGCTAGCCGCCCGTACAATGAGCAGTTCTTC
cdr3_aa: CASSHGGRASRPYNEQFF

v_call: TRBV18
d_call: TRBD2
clone_size: NA
j_call: TRBJ2-5
cdr3_nt: TGTGCCAGCTCAACGACTAGCGCCCAAGAGACCCAGTACTTC
cdr3_aa: CASSTTSAQETQYF

v_call: TRBV5-4
d_call: TRBD1
clone_size: NA
j_call: TRBJ1-2
cdr3_nt: TGTGCCAGCAGACCGACCGGGACAGGGAATGGCTACACCTTC
cdr3_aa: CASRPTGTGNGYTF

v_call: TRBV19
d_call: NA
clone_size: NA
j_call: TRBJ2-5
cdr3_nt: TGTGCCAGTAGTGGACAAACCTTTCAAGAGACCCAGTACTTC
cdr3_aa: CASSGQTFQETQYF

v_call: TRBV7-7
d_call: NA
clone_size: once
j_call: TRBJ2-2
cdr3_nt: TGTGCCAGCAGCCCGGTGGGGGCTGCCGGGGAGCTGTTTTTT
cdr3_aa: CASSPVGAAGELFF

v_call: TRBV5-6
d_call: TRBD1
clone_size: NA
j_call: TRBJ2-1
cdr3_nt: TGTGCCAGCAGCACGGGACAGGAGCAGTTCTTC
cdr3_aa: CASSTGQEQFF

v_call: TRBV5-1
d_call: NA
clone_size: NA
j_call: TRBJ2-7
cdr3_nt: TGCGCCAGCAGCCCCAGCGCTGGGTCCTACGAGCAGTACTTC
cdr3_aa: CASSPSAGSYEQYF

v_call: TRBV2
d_call: NA
clone_size: NA
j_call: TRBJ1-5
cdr3_nt: TGTGCCAGCAGTGGAAGCGGACTTAGCAATCAGCCCCAGCATTTT
cdr3_aa: CASSGSGLSNQPQHF

v_call: TRBV7-6
d_call: TRBD2
clone_size: NA
j_call: TRBJ2-1
cdr3_nt: TGTGCCAGCAGCCAGGAGGCGCGGGGGAAATACAATGAGCAGTTCTTC
cdr3_aa: CASSQEARGKYNEQFF

v_call: TRBV2
d_call: TRBD2
clone_size: NA
j_call: TRBJ2-1
cdr3_nt: TGTGCCAGCAGGGGAACTAGCGGTCTTTACAATGAGCAGTTCTTC
cdr3_aa: CASRGTSGLYNEQFF

v_call: TRBV9
d_call: NA
clone_size: NA
j_call: TRBJ2-7
cdr3_nt: TGTGCCAGCAGCGTATCCGGGGGCGACGAGCAGTACTTC
cdr3_aa: CASSVSGGDEQYF

v_call: TRBV4-1
d_call: NA
clone_size: NA
j_call: TRBJ1-1
cdr3_nt: TGCGCCAGCAGCCAAGTTAGCCCGTTGAACACTGAAGCTTTCTTT
cdr3_aa: CASSQVSPLNTEAFF

v_call: TRBV6-6
d_call: TRBD2
clone_size: NA
j_call: TRBJ2-5
cdr3_nt: TGTGCCAGCAGTTTCGAGGGAGCGGGAGTCGGAGAGACCCAGTACTTC
cdr3_aa: CASSFEGAGVGETQYF

v_call: TRBV30
d_call: TRBD2
clone_size: NA
j_call: TRBJ2-7
cdr3_nt: TGTGCCTGGATTGGCGGGAGTTCCTACGAGCAGTACTTC
cdr3_aa: CAWIGGSSYEQYF

v_call: TRBV5-1
d_call: TRBD1
clone_size: NA
j_call: TRBJ1-2
cdr3_nt: TGCGCCAGCAGCTCTGGACAGGAGAAACGAGTCTATGGCTACACCTTC
cdr3_aa: CASSSGQEKRVYGYTF

v_call: TRBV10-2
d_call: TRBD1
clone_size: NA
j_call: TRBJ1-3
cdr3_nt: TGCGCCAGCAGGGGCGAACCGGGACAGGAGGCTATTAGAAACACCATATATTTT
cdr3_aa: CASRGEPGQEAIRNTIYF

v_call: TRBV9
d_call: NA
clone_size: once
j_call: TRBJ1-5
cdr3_nt: TGTGCCAGCAGCGCGACAGATTACAATCAGCCCCAGCATTTT
cdr3_aa: CASSATDYNQPQHF

v_call: TRBV5-1
d_call: TRBD2
clone_size: NA
j_call: TRBJ2-1
cdr3_nt: TGCGCCAGCAGAGACCCTAGCGGGAATACTGAGCAGTTCTTC
cdr3_aa: CASRDPSGNTEQFF

v_call: TRBV2
d_call: NA
clone_size: NA
j_call: TRBJ2-7
cdr3_nt: TGTGCCAGCAGTGGGTCCCGCTACGAGCAGTACTTC
cdr3_aa: CASSGSRYEQYF

v_call: TRBV4-3
d_call: TRBD2
clone_size: NA
j_call: TRBJ2-2
cdr3_nt: TGCGCCAGCAGCCAAGCTAGCGGGGCCAACACCGGGGAGCTGTTTTTT
cdr3_aa: CASSQASGANTGELFF

v_call: TRBV7-9
d_call: TRBD1
clone_size: NA
j_call: TRBJ1-1
cdr3_nt: TGTGCCAGCAGCTTAGGACAGGGTTGGACTGAAGCTTTCTTT
cdr3_aa: CASSLGQGWTEAFF

v_call: TRBV13
d_call: NA
clone_size: NA
j_call: TRBJ2-7
cdr3_nt: TGTGCCAGCAGCTCATCCGACCGACTTAGCCTTTCTTCCTACGAGCAGTACTTC
cdr3_aa: CASSSSDRLSLSSYEQYF

v_call: TRBV4-3
d_call: NA
clone_size: NA
j_call: TRBJ2-3
cdr3_nt: TGCGCCAGCAGCCAATATCTAGGAACGCAGTATTTT
cdr3_aa: CASSQYLGTQYF

v_call: TRBV7-8
d_call: NA
clone_size: NA
j_call: TRBJ2-7
cdr3_nt: TGTGCCAGCAGCTTGTTTCTCCAAGGGGACGAATACTACGAGCAGTACTTC
cdr3_aa: CASSLFLQGDEYYEQYF

v_call: TRBV30
d_call: TRBD1
clone_size: NA
j_call: TRBJ1-2
cdr3_nt: TGTGCCTGGCACCATCTAAGGACAGGAAATGGCTACACCTTC
cdr3_aa: CAWHHLRTGNGYTF

v_call: TRBV7-2
d_call: NA
clone_size: NA
j_call: TRBJ2-7
cdr3_nt: TGTGCCAGCAGCCAGGGCAGCTCCCTTTACGAGCAGTACTTC
cdr3_aa: CASSQGSSLYEQYF